This T cell receptor beta chain is drawn from a study of CD8+ T cells in alopecia areata. General study results and limits: Especially in alopecia totalis/universalis, lesional scalp showed greater clonality than normal scalp did.

For this clone: Its antigen is still unknown.

As the sequencing template, cDNA was produced by extracting RNA and reverse transcribing it. The assay was immunoSEQ multiplex PCR, and TCRdb's table has in-frame clones only and misses some. The profile shows approximately 210,000 clones, approximately 56% of them singletons. In germline, CDR1 is SQVTM, CDR2 ANQGSEA. This CDR3 contains 14 residues. The V segment lost 8 bases and the J segment 5 bases; nucleotides outside the gene matches: 12. Treatment specified: oral pan-JAK inhibitor, 5-10 mg twice daily. Alopecia areata patients provided lesional scalp punch biopsies and peripheral blood, both collected for the study.

The receptor was derived from a human donor with alopecia areata. The genes are TRBV29-1 and TRBJ2-5, with 9 positions matching TRBD1. This sample comprised CD4+ T cells sorted from blood, obtained at week 4, from a patient treated with tofacitinib. CDR3 bases: TGCAGCTCTATAACCGGGACAGGGAGGGAGACCCAGTACTTC. Protein product: CSSITGTGRETQYF.